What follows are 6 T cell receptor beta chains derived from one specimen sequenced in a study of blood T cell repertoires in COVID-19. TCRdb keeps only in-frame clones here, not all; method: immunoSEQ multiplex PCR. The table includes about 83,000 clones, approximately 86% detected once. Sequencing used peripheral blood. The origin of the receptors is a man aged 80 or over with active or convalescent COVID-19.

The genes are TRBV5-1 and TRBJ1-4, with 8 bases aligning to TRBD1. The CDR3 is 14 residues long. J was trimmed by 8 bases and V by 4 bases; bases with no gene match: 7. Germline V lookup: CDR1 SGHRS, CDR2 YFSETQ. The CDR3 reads CASSVQGAREKLFF. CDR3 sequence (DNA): TGCGCCAGCAGCGTCCAGGGGGCGCGGGAAAAACTGTTTTTT.

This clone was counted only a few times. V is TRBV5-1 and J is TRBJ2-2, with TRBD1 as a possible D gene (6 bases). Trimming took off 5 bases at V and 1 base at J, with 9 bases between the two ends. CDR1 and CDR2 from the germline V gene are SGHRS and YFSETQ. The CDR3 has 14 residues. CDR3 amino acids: CASREGGNTGELFF. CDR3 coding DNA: TGCGCCAGCAGAGAAGGGGGGAACACCGGGGAGCTGTTTTTT.

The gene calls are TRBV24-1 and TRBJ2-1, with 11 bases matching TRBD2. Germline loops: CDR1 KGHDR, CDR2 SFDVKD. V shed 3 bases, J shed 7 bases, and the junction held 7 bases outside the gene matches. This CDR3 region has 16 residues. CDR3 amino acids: CATSDPTLAGGNEQFF. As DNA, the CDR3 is TGTGCCACCAGTGATCCGACCCTAGCGGGAGGAAATGAGCAGTTCTTC.

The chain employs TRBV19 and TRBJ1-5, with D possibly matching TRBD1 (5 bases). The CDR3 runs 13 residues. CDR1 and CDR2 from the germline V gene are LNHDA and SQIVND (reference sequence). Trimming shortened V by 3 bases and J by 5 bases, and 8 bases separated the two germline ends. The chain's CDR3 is CASSMPGDQPQHF. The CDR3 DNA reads TGTGCCAGTAGTATGCCGGGGGATCAGCCCCAGCATTTT.

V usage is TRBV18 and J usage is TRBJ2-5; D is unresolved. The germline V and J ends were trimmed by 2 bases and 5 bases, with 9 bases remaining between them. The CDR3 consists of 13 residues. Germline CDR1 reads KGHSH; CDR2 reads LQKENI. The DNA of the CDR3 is TGTGCCAGCTCACCAGGGCCTGGGGAGACCCAGTACTTC. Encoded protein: CASSPGPGETQYF.

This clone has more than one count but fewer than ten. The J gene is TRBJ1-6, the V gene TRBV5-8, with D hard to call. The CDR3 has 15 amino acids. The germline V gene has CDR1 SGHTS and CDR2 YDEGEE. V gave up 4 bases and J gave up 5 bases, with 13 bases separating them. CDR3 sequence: CASSAVRGNNSPLHF. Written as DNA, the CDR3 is TGTGCCAGCAGCGCGGTTAGAGGGAATAATTCACCCCTCCACTTT.